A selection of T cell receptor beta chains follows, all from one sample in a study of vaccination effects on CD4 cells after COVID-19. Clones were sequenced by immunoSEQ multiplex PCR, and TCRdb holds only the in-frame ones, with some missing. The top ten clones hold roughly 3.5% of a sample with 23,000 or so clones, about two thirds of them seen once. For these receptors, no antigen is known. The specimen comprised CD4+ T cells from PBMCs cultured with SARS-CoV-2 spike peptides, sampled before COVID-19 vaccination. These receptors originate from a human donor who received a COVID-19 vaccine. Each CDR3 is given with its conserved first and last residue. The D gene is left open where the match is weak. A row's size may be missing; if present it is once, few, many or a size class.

cdr3_nt: TGTGCCAGTGAGGACAGGCCGTATGGGACCCAGTACTTC; cdr3_aa: CASEDRPYGTQYF; v_call: TRBV7-2; clone_size: .; d_call: TRBD1; j_call: TRBJ2-5
cdr3_nt: TGTGCCAGCAGTGTACGGCAGGAGAACACTGAAGCTTTCTTT; cdr3_aa: CASSVRQENTEAFF; v_call: TRBV2; clone_size: few; d_call: .; j_call: TRBJ1-1
cdr3_nt: TGTGCCAGCTCACCGCTTCCGGGACATAACCAAGAGACCCAGTACTTC; cdr3_aa: CASSPLPGHNQETQYF; v_call: TRBV18; clone_size: .; d_call: .; j_call: TRBJ2-5
cdr3_nt: TGTGCCAGCAGCCAAGATGGCGCTAGCGGGAGAGAGACCCAGTACTTC; cdr3_aa: CASSQDGASGRETQYF; v_call: TRBV4-2; clone_size: .; d_call: TRBD2; j_call: TRBJ2-5
cdr3_nt: TGTGCCAGCAGCTTCGAGTTCGGTGGTGAGGCTTTCTTT; cdr3_aa: CASSFEFGGEAFF; v_call: TRBV5-6; clone_size: few; d_call: .; j_call: TRBJ1-1
cdr3_nt: TGTGCCAGCAGCAGCAACCTTAACACTAATGAGCAGTTCTTC; cdr3_aa: CASSSNLNTNEQFF; v_call: TRBV3-1/TRBV3-2; clone_size: few; d_call: .; j_call: TRBJ2-1
cdr3_nt: TGCGCCAGCAGCCCCGGAGGAGAGCAGTTCTTC; cdr3_aa: CASSPGGEQFF; v_call: TRBV5-1; clone_size: .; d_call: .; j_call: TRBJ2-1
cdr3_nt: TGTGCCAGCTCACTACAGGTTCAGAACACTGAAGCTTTCTTT; cdr3_aa: CASSLQVQNTEAFF; v_call: TRBV18; clone_size: .; d_call: .; j_call: TRBJ1-1
cdr3_nt: TGTGCCACCAGGACATTCAGGGGGGGAGAACACAAAGATACGCAGTATTTT; cdr3_aa: CATRTFRGGEHKDTQYF; v_call: TRBV24-1; clone_size: few; d_call: .; j_call: TRBJ2-3
cdr3_nt: TGTGCCTGGAGTGTACAGTATGATCAGCCCCAGCATTTT; cdr3_aa: CAWSVQYDQPQHF; v_call: TRBV30; clone_size: .; d_call: .; j_call: TRBJ1-5
cdr3_nt: TGTGCCAGCGGGCAAGACAGGGGGCTAGGCGGGGAGCTGTTTTTT; cdr3_aa: CASGQDRGLGGELFF; v_call: TRBV6-6; clone_size: .; d_call: TRBD1; j_call: TRBJ2-2
cdr3_nt: TGTGCCAGCAGCTTCGGATCGAACGGCTACTACGAGCAGTACTTC; cdr3_aa: CASSFGSNGYYEQYF; v_call: TRBV11-3; clone_size: .; d_call: .; j_call: TRBJ2-7
cdr3_nt: TGTGCCAGCAGTTTGGTCTTGCCTTACGAGCAGTACTTC; cdr3_aa: CASSLVLPYEQYF; v_call: TRBV2; clone_size: .; d_call: .; j_call: TRBJ2-7
cdr3_nt: TGTGCCACGTCTCCGGGACCTCACATTGGCTACACCTTC; cdr3_aa: CATSPGPHIGYTF; v_call: TRBV12-3/TRBV12-4; clone_size: .; d_call: .; j_call: TRBJ1-2
cdr3_nt: TGCGCCAGCAGCTCCCAAGCGGGGTACGAGCAGTACTTC; cdr3_aa: CASSSQAGYEQYF; v_call: TRBV5-1; clone_size: .; d_call: TRBD2; j_call: TRBJ2-7
cdr3_nt: TGTGCCAGCAGTTACAGGGCCGTGAGCACAGATACGCAGTATTTT; cdr3_aa: CASSYRAVSTDTQYF; v_call: TRBV6-5; clone_size: .; d_call: .; j_call: TRBJ2-3
cdr3_nt: TGTGCCAGCACCCCAGGGGGTTTAGAGACCCAGTACTTC; cdr3_aa: CASTPGGLETQYF; v_call: TRBV6-5; clone_size: .; d_call: TRBD1; j_call: TRBJ2-5
cdr3_nt: TGTGCCAGCAGCGTAGGCACTAGCGGGAGGGGGACCCAGTACTTC; cdr3_aa: CASSVGTSGRGTQYF; v_call: TRBV9; clone_size: .; d_call: TRBD2; j_call: TRBJ2-5
cdr3_nt: TGTGCCAGCTCACCACGGGCGTCTCTCGGACAGGTCAATGAGCAGTTCTTC; cdr3_aa: CASSPRASLGQVNEQFF; v_call: TRBV18; clone_size: .; d_call: TRBD1; j_call: TRBJ2-1
cdr3_nt: TGTGCCAGCAGTCTAACGACAGGGGGGTACACTGAAGCTTTCTTT; cdr3_aa: CASSLTTGGYTEAFF; v_call: TRBV6-5; clone_size: .; d_call: TRBD1; j_call: TRBJ1-1
cdr3_nt: TGTGCCAGCAGCTCGGCGGTGGGCGGGGGGTGGAACACTGAAGCTTTCTTT; cdr3_aa: CASSSAVGGGWNTEAFF; v_call: TRBV7-2; clone_size: .; d_call: .; j_call: TRBJ1-1
cdr3_nt: TGTGCCAGCAGCTTCGGACAGGGGCAAGAGACCCAGTACTTC; cdr3_aa: CASSFGQGQETQYF; v_call: TRBV11-2; clone_size: .; d_call: TRBD1; j_call: TRBJ2-5
cdr3_nt: TGTGCCAGTAGTAGCGGGATAATCTACAATGAGCAGTTCTTC; cdr3_aa: CASSSGIIYNEQFF; v_call: TRBV19; clone_size: few; d_call: .; j_call: TRBJ2-1
cdr3_nt: TGCGCCAGCAGTGAGGCTCGGGACAGGGGGGTTCGAACTGAAGCTTTCTTT; cdr3_aa: CASSEARDRGVRTEAFF; v_call: TRBV10-1; clone_size: few; d_call: TRBD1; j_call: TRBJ1-1
cdr3_nt: TGTGCCAGCAGCTTTACCGGGACTAACGGTATATACGAGCAGTACTTC; cdr3_aa: CASSFTGTNGIYEQYF; v_call: TRBV5-5; clone_size: .; d_call: TRBD2; j_call: TRBJ2-7
cdr3_nt: TGTGCCAGCAGTTCCAATCAGCCCCAGCATTTT; cdr3_aa: CASSSNQPQHF; v_call: TRBV27; clone_size: .; d_call: .; j_call: TRBJ1-5
cdr3_nt: TGTGCCAGCAGCCATAGGTCTATCTTTGCGGCCTACGAGCAGTACTTC; cdr3_aa: CASSHRSIFAAYEQYF; v_call: TRBV4-2; clone_size: few; d_call: .; j_call: TRBJ2-7
cdr3_nt: TGTGCCAGCAGTGAAGGGGGCGGTCAGCCCCAGCATTTT; cdr3_aa: CASSEGGGQPQHF; v_call: TRBV25-1; clone_size: .; d_call: .; j_call: TRBJ1-5
cdr3_nt: TGTGCCAGTAGATCACGAAACTATGGCTACACCTTC; cdr3_aa: CASRSRNYGYTF; v_call: TRBV19; clone_size: .; d_call: .; j_call: TRBJ1-2
cdr3_nt: TGCGCCAGCAGCTTCATGCTATCGGGGGTCTACGAGCAGTACTTC; cdr3_aa: CASSFMLSGVYEQYF; v_call: TRBV5-1; clone_size: .; d_call: .; j_call: TRBJ2-7
cdr3_nt: TGTGCCAGCTCACTGGACAGGGGAGGCACTGAAGCTTTCTTT; cdr3_aa: CASSLDRGGTEAFF; v_call: TRBV18; clone_size: .; d_call: TRBD1; j_call: TRBJ1-1
cdr3_nt: TGCGCCAGCAGCCGCCTGGCGGGACTTTCAACCTACAATGAGCAGTTCTTC; cdr3_aa: CASSRLAGLSTYNEQFF; v_call: TRBV4-1; clone_size: .; d_call: .; j_call: TRBJ2-1
cdr3_nt: TGTGCCAGCAGTTCACTAGGCCCTAATCAGCCCCAGCATTTT; cdr3_aa: CASSSLGPNQPQHF; v_call: TRBV28; clone_size: .; d_call: .; j_call: TRBJ1-5
cdr3_nt: TGTGCCAGCAGTTCCCTCGGGAGTACTTCCTACGAGCAGTACTTC; cdr3_aa: CASSSLGSTSYEQYF; v_call: TRBV27; clone_size: .; d_call: .; j_call: TRBJ2-7
cdr3_nt: TGTGCCAGCTCACTGGGACTAGCGGGAAACAATGAGCAGTTCTTC; cdr3_aa: CASSLGLAGNNEQFF; v_call: TRBV18; clone_size: .; d_call: TRBD2; j_call: TRBJ2-1
cdr3_nt: TGTGCCAGCAGTGGGGAACCGAGCAATCAGCCCCAGCATTTT; cdr3_aa: CASSGEPSNQPQHF; v_call: TRBV10-3; clone_size: .; d_call: .; j_call: TRBJ1-5
cdr3_nt: TGCGCCAGCAGCTTGTTGCAATCCTACAATGAGCAGTTCTTC; cdr3_aa: CASSLLQSYNEQFF; v_call: TRBV5-1; clone_size: .; d_call: .; j_call: TRBJ2-1
cdr3_nt: TGTGCCAGTACCCGACAGGGGGCAAATGAGCAGTTCTTC; cdr3_aa: CASTRQGANEQFF; v_call: TRBV19; clone_size: .; d_call: TRBD1; j_call: TRBJ2-1
cdr3_nt: TGTGCCAGCAGTAGTACTACAGGGAAACTCTACAATGAGCAGTTCTTC; cdr3_aa: CASSSTTGKLYNEQFF; v_call: TRBV6-6; clone_size: .; d_call: .; j_call: TRBJ2-1
cdr3_nt: TGTGCCAGCAGAAACGCGGCTTTCTCTGGAAACACCATATATTTT; cdr3_aa: CASRNAAFSGNTIYF; v_call: TRBV6-5; clone_size: .; d_call: .; j_call: TRBJ1-3
cdr3_nt: TGTGCCAGCAGCAATGGACAGGGCTACAATGAGCAGTTCTTC; cdr3_aa: CASSNGQGYNEQFF; v_call: TRBV2; clone_size: .; d_call: TRBD1; j_call: TRBJ2-1
cdr3_nt: TGTGCCAGCAGCCGGTATCAAGGGGGGAGGCAAGAGACCCAGTACTTC; cdr3_aa: CASSRYQGGRQETQYF; v_call: TRBV7-9; clone_size: .; d_call: .; j_call: TRBJ2-5
cdr3_nt: TGTGCCAGCAGCTTATCGGCAGGGGGCCCAGATACGCAGTATTTT; cdr3_aa: CASSLSAGGPDTQYF; v_call: TRBV7-6; clone_size: .; d_call: TRBD1; j_call: TRBJ2-3
cdr3_nt: TGTGCCAGCAGTTTAACAGGTCTAGGGAATTCACCCCTCCACTTT; cdr3_aa: CASSLTGLGNSPLHF; v_call: TRBV27; clone_size: .; d_call: .; j_call: TRBJ1-6
cdr3_nt: TGTGCCAGCGGGACAGGGGTCACCGGGGAGCTGTTTTTT; cdr3_aa: CASGTGVTGELFF; v_call: TRBV6-5; clone_size: .; d_call: TRBD1; j_call: TRBJ2-2
cdr3_nt: TGTGCCAGCAGCCGAGGACAGATTAGCAATCAGCCCCAGCATTTT; cdr3_aa: CASSRGQISNQPQHF; v_call: TRBV3-1/TRBV3-2; clone_size: .; d_call: .; j_call: TRBJ1-5
cdr3_nt: TGTGCCAGCAGTAGTCGAGTTTCAGGGGATGTCGAAGCTTTCTTT; cdr3_aa: CASSSRVSGDVEAFF; v_call: TRBV6-5; clone_size: .; d_call: .; j_call: TRBJ1-1
cdr3_nt: TGTGCCAGCAGTTACGGTGGGAGCGGCGAGCAGTACTTC; cdr3_aa: CASSYGGSGEQYF; v_call: TRBV6-5; clone_size: .; d_call: .; j_call: TRBJ2-7
cdr3_nt: TGTGCCAGCAGCTTGACTAGCGGGAGGGCCGGGGAGCTGTTTTTT; cdr3_aa: CASSLTSGRAGELFF; v_call: TRBV11-2; clone_size: .; d_call: TRBD2; j_call: TRBJ2-2
cdr3_nt: TGCGCCAGCAAACCGCGAACAGGGGAGTTCTACAATGAGCAGTTCTTC; cdr3_aa: CASKPRTGEFYNEQFF; v_call: TRBV5-1; clone_size: .; d_call: TRBD1; j_call: TRBJ2-1